This T cell receptor beta chain appears in the sequencing data of a study of shared clonotypes between healthy human individuals. J was trimmed by 0 bases and V by 3 bases; bases with no gene match: 4. This CDR3 spans 16 amino acids. The germline CDR1 and CDR2 sequences are MDHEN and SYDVKM. Assay: immunoSEQ multiplex PCR; the TCRdb copy retains only in-frame clones and omits some. The sample contains about 2.4 million clones, approximately 94% of which appear only once. The TCR was taken from a man aged 18-30 years in good health. Some clones in this sample may be carry-over from other donors' samples. What was sequenced was naive CD4+ T cells from PBMCs. Documented subset: CD45RA+ positively selected. The V and J genes are TRBV28 and TRBJ2-1; 8 bases agree with TRBD2. The chain's CDR3 is CASSFSGKGSYNEQFF. CDR3 DNA sequence: TGTGCCAGCAGTTTTAGCGGGAAGGGCTCCTACAATGAGCAGTTCTTC.